These 27 T cell receptor beta chains were sequenced from one sample in a study of identical twins. From the 5' RACE reads, TCRdb called clonotypes with MiXCR, one entry per CDR3 protein. In the table there are 600,000 to 800,000 distinct CDR3 sequences, 21% of which are singletons. The same data also went into a second study, on T cells expressing NK-cell markers.

Source material: PBMCs. The receptors were sampled from a woman aged 18-35 years in good health.

This clonotype was recorded a few times. The V and J genes are TRBV12-3 or TRBV12-4 and TRBJ1-1, with TRBD1 identical over 7 bases. CDR3 size: 14 residues. Trimming at V came to 6 bases and at J to 5 bases, leaving 9 bases not matched to a gene. CDR3 sequence: CASSPTGVGTEAFF. CDR3 sequence (DNA): TGTGCCAGCAGCCCCACAGGGGTTGGGACTGAAGCTTTCTTT.

The chain is built from TRBV7-2 and TRBJ2-2; D gene ambiguous. The V gene's germline CDR1 is SGHTA and CDR2 FQGNSA. Trimming cost V 2 bases and J 7 bases, with 11 bases left between them. The CDR3 loop spans 14 amino acids. The CDR3 is CASSLLEVHGELFF. The CDR3 DNA is TGTGCCAGCAGCTTACTAGAAGTACACGGGGAGCTGTTTTTT.

This clonotype was observed a handful of times. Just one base apart from a much larger clone, this may be a read error. CDR3 sequence reads: CASSPQYNKQFF. The CDR3 DNA sequence: TGTGCCAGCAGCCCCCAATACAATAAGCAGTTCTTC. V and J are TRBV7-6 and TRBJ2-1, with unresolved D. Germline CDR1 SGHVS, CDR2 FNYEAQ. The CDR3 totals 12 residues.

The CDR3 sequence is CSVVASGRPYNEQFF. CDR3 coding DNA: TGCAGCGTTGTTGCTAGCGGGAGGCCTTACAATGAGCAGTTCTTC. The chain combines TRBV29-1 with TRBJ2-1; 11 nucleotides line up with TRBD2. V lost 4 bases to trimming and J lost 4 bases; unmatched junction nucleotides: 6. The CDR3 extends over 15 amino acids. The germline V gene has CDR1 SQVTM and CDR2 ANQGSEA.

The chain links TRBV6-1 to TRBJ1-1, with D perhaps matching TRBD1 (5 bases). The V gene lost 5 bases and the J gene lost 5 bases, with 15 bases spanning the gap. The CDR3 loop spans 14 amino acids. Germline CDR1 is MNHNS and CDR2 is SASEGT. The chain's CDR3 is CASSQQASRTEAFF. CDR3 DNA: TGTGCCAGCAGTCAACAGGCTTCTAGGACTGAAGCTTTCTTT.

There are a few counts of this clonotype. The J gene is TRBJ2-7, the V gene TRBV6-1; 10 nucleotides agree with TRBD1. The CDR3 covers 15 residues. After removal of 5 bases from V and 5 bases from J, the junction contained 9 bases not matched to a gene. Germline V gene data show CDR1 as MNHNS and CDR2 as SASEGT. The chain's CDR3 is CASSRPGQGTNEQYF. Here the CDR3 DNA reads TGTGCCAGCAGTCGACCGGGACAGGGGACAAACGAGCAGTACTTC.

The chain has TRBV27 and TRBJ2-7; 7 bases align to TRBD1. V lost 2 bases to trimming and J lost 0 bases; unmatched junction nucleotides: 4. Germline CDR1 and CDR2: MNHEY and SMNVEV (reference sequence). The CDR3 totals 15 residues. The CDR3 here is CASSLGRGISYEQYF. The CDR3, as DNA: TGTGCCAGCAGTTTAGGCAGGGGGATCTCCTACGAGCAGTACTTC.

This clonotype was detected many times. The chain joins TRBV12-3 or TRBV12-4 to TRBJ1-2, with D unclear. Trimming left V 3 bases short and J 7 bases short, with 12 bases between. This CDR3 is 13 amino acids long. The CDR3 bases are TGTGCCAGCAGTTTTCTGACTATGAGTGGCTACACCTTC. Translated: CASSFLTMSGYTF.

The chain combines TRBV20-1 with TRBJ1-6; D ambiguous. Germline CDR1 is DFQATT and CDR2 is SNEGSKA (reference sequence). CDR3 length: 16 residues. V lost 0 bases, J lost 5 bases, and 14 bases lay in between. Here the CDR3 DNA reads TGCAGTGCTAGAGATCTCACACTTTCCAATAATTCACCCCTCCACTTT. Residues: CSARDLTLSNNSPLHF.

This clonotype was seen only a few times. The chain has TRBV15 and TRBJ2-4; D perhaps matches TRBD1 (5 bases). The CDR3 is made up of 14 amino acids. Germline CDR1 reads LNHNV; CDR2 reads YYDKDF (reference sequence). The ends were cut back, 0 bases at V and 4 bases at J, with 7 bases in the middle. The CDR3 nucleotides are TGTGCCACCAGCAGAGATAACAGGAAAAACATTCAGTACTTC. It is translated as CATSRDNRKNIQYF.

This clonotype was seen more than once but under ten times. This chain links TRBV20-1 with TRBJ2-7; 9 bases are shared with TRBD1. There are 13 residues in the CDR3. J was trimmed by 3 bases and V by 5 bases; bases with no gene match: 5. The germline CDR1 and CDR2 sequences are DFQATT and SNEGSKA (reference sequence). CDR3 DNA: TGCAGTGCTGGGGACAGGGTACACTACGAGCAGTACTTC. Translated, it gives CSAGDRVHYEQYF.

This clonotype turned up a few times. The chain employs TRBV6-5 and TRBJ2-7; a possible D gene is TRBD1 (5 bases). This CDR3 contains 17 residues. V was clipped by 4 bases and J by 4 bases, with 23 bases between them. The germline CDR1 and CDR2 sequences are MNHEY and SVGAGI. The CDR3 region is CASSFPDRGALKYEQYF. The CDR3 nucleotides read TGTGCCAGCAGTTTCCCCGACAGAGGTGCGCTAAAGTACGAGCAGTACTTC.

The V gene is TRBV5-1, the J gene TRBJ2-7, with 9 bases lining up with TRBD2. V trimming: 0 bases; J trimming: 3 bases; junction bases outside the gene matches: 7. Germline V CDR1 and CDR2: SGHRS, YFSETQ. This CDR3 region has 16 residues. CDR3 sequence reads: CASSLGLAGTLYEQYF. CDR3 in DNA: TGCGCCAGCAGCTTGGGCCTAGCGGGGACGCTCTACGAGCAGTACTTC.

This clonotype was observed a few times. The chain employs TRBV7-9 and TRBJ2-1; TRBD2 might be the D (6 bases). Germline CDR1 is SEHNR and CDR2 is FQNEAQ (reference sequence). Trimming shortened V by 3 bases and J by 8 bases, and 17 bases separated the two germline ends. This CDR3 contains 15 residues. The CDR3 region is CASSLAGRGRYEQFF. The CDR3 DNA reads as TGTGCCAGCAGCTTGGCCGGGCGGGGAAGATATGAGCAGTTCTTC.

The CDR3 DNA follows: TGCGCCAGCAGCTTTACCTTTGGCCGAGATACGCAGTATTTT. As protein: CASSFTFGRDTQYF. The chain carries TRBV5-1 and TRBJ2-3; D is unresolved. V dropped 2 bases and J dropped 5 bases, with 12 bases sitting between them. The CDR3 has 14 residues. Germline lookup yields CDR1 SGHRS and CDR2 YFSETQ.

The chain links TRBV20-1 to TRBJ2-7; no clear D gene. The length of the CDR3 is 16 residues. CDR1 DFQATT and CDR2 SNEGSKA come from the germline V gene (reference sequence). Trimming removed 1 base from V and 2 bases from J, with 18 bases in between. CDR3 bases: TGCAGTGCTAGAGCCCCGCCCCCTCGGTTTACCTACGAGCAGTACTTC. Protein: CSARAPPPRFTYEQYF.

This clonotype was observed a few times. The chain links TRBV7-9 to TRBJ2-7; a weak D match, TRBD2 (5 bases). CDR1 and CDR2 from the germline V gene are SEHNR and FQNEAQ (reference sequence). The CDR3 is made up of 13 amino acids. V lost 5 bases and J 3 bases, leaving 11 bases between the germline ends. This CDR3 reads CASSLIEGYEQYF. For the CDR3, the DNA is TGTGCCAGCAGCCTCATAGAGGGCTACGAGCAGTACTTC.

This clonotype has just a few counts. This chain links TRBV20-1 with TRBJ2-6; D unresolved. This CDR3 has 13 amino acids. Germline assignment: CDR1 DFQATT and CDR2 SNEGSKA (reference sequence). The germline V and J ends were trimmed by 5 bases and 4 bases, with 9 bases remaining between them. The CDR3 reads CSASTAGANVLTF. CDR3 in DNA: TGCAGTGCTTCTACTGCCGGGGCCAACGTCCTGACTTTC.

This clonotype was detected ten times or more. The chain couples TRBV27 to TRBJ2-1, with D possibly being TRBD2 (7 bases). From germline, CDR1 is MNHEY and CDR2 SMNVEV (reference sequence). Trimming took 7 bases from V and 7 from J, leaving 17 bases between them. The CDR3 totals 14 residues. CDR3 in amino acids: CASNNGGLVNEQFF. As DNA, the CDR3 is TGTGCCAGCAACAACGGGGGGCTTGTGAATGAGCAGTTCTTC.

V usage is TRBV5-1 and J usage is TRBJ2-5; D ambiguous. This CDR3 contains 13 residues. Germline values: CDR1 SGHRS, CDR2 YFSETQ. Trimming stripped 2 bases from V and 4 bases from J, with 9 bases between. The CDR3 spells CASSLLGPETQYF. CDR3 DNA: TGCGCCAGCAGCTTACTGGGCCCAGAGACCCAGTACTTC.

The gene calls are TRBV6-5 and TRBJ2-2; the D is unclear. Between the trimmed V and J ends, which lost 1 base and 7 bases, there was a span of 10 bases. The length of the CDR3 is 14 residues. Per germline, CDR1 MNHEY and CDR2 SVGAGI. The CDR3: CASSYWIADGELFF. The CDR3 DNA is TGTGCCAGCAGTTACTGGATCGCTGACGGGGAGCTGTTTTTT.

This clonotype has a single count. The chain employs TRBV2 and TRBJ2-7; no clear D gene. Trimming took 6 bases from V and 2 from J, leaving 14 bases between them. The CDR3 spans 14 residues. Germline loops: CDR1 SNHLY, CDR2 FYNNEI. The CDR3 reads CASRHQALPYEQYF. The CDR3 DNA follows: TGTGCCAGCAGACACCAGGCGTTACCCTACGAGCAGTACTTC.

The table lists this clonotype with a few counts. The rearrangement uses TRBV12-3 or TRBV12-4 and TRBJ2-5; no firm D call. Deletions cut 2 bases from V and 5 bases from J, with 6 bases between. CDR3 size: 12 residues. CDR3 DNA sequence: TGTGCCAGCAGTTTAAAGTCGGAGACCCAGTACTTC. It yields the protein CASSLKSETQYF.

The gene calls are TRBV6-1 and TRBJ2-3; D may be TRBD2 (6 bases). V lost 11 bases, J lost 3 bases, and 18 bases lay in between. Germline V CDR1 and CDR2: MNHNS, SASEGT. The CDR3 has 14 amino acids. The CDR3 DNA follows: TGTGCCGCACAGCACGGGGCGGGAACAGATACGCAGTATTTT. Its protein product is CAAQHGAGTDTQYF.

The chain joins TRBV4-1 to TRBJ2-5; tentatively, D is TRBD1 (5 bases). The CDR3 extends over 15 amino acids. The V gene lost 0 bases and the J gene lost 5 bases, with 13 bases spanning the gap. Germline V CDR1 and CDR2: MGHRA, YSYEKL. The CDR3 spells CASSQDGAGSETQYF. CDR3 bases: TGCGCCAGCAGCCAAGATGGGGCAGGTTCGGAGACCCAGTACTTC.

The chain couples TRBV5-6 to TRBJ2-7, with D tentatively TRBD2 (5 bases). Germline V lookup: CDR1 SGHDT, CDR2 YYEEEE. The CDR3 loop spans 16 amino acids. Trimming pared 1 base from V and 3 bases from J, leaving 17 bases between. The CDR3 DNA follows: TGTGCCAGCAGCTTGATGGGCGGCTCCGGGGACTACGAGCAGTACTTC. The encoded protein is CASSLMGGSGDYEQYF.

This chain joins TRBV20-1 and TRBJ1-2; D is unclear. This CDR3 has 13 amino acids. V lost 0 bases and J lost 0, with 5 bases in between. The germline gives CDR1 DFQATT, CDR2 SNEGSKA (reference sequence). The CDR3 loop is CSARDEANYGYTF. The CDR3 coding sequence is TGCAGTGCTAGAGATGAAGCTAACTATGGCTACACCTTC.